This is a list of T cell receptor beta chains from one sample in a study of vaccination effects on CD4 cells after COVID-19. For these receptors, no antigen is known. Repertoires were generated with immunoSEQ multiplex PCR, while TCRdb's copy carries only in-frame clones and drops some. The sample has 84,000 or so clones, under 85% seen once. The source material was CD4+ T cells from PBMCs cultured with HCoV-OC43 spike peptides, sampled after COVID-19 vaccination. The receptors shown here come from a human donor who received a COVID-19 vaccine. Both conserved end residues are part of each CDR3. The D gene is left open where the match is weak. The size entry is marked missing in some rows and otherwise reads once, few, many or a size class.

v_call,d_call,j_call,clone_size,cdr3_nt,cdr3_aa
TRBV11-2,NA,TRBJ1-3,NA,TGTGCCAGCAGCCGACCGGAGGAGGGAGGAAACACCATATATTTT,CASSRPEEGGNTIYF
TRBV4-3,NA,TRBJ2-2,few,TGCGCCAGCAGCCAAGGCAGGGGGAACACCGGGGAGCTGTTTTTT,CASSQGRGNTGELFF
TRBV2,NA,TRBJ1-4,NA,TGTGCCAGCAGTTTACAAGACAGGACTATAGGAAAACTGTTTTTT,CASSLQDRTIGKLFF
TRBV7-8,NA,TRBJ2-2,NA,TGTGCCAGCAGCTTAGGCAGGGAGGACACCGGGGAGCTGTTTTTT,CASSLGREDTGELFF
TRBV4-1,NA,TRBJ1-4,NA,TGCGCCAGCAGCACAAGGAGGCAGCAGAGCGCGGCTAATGAAAAACTGTTTTTT,CASSTRRQQSAANEKLFF
TRBV5-1,NA,TRBJ2-3,few,TGCGCCAGCATGCCGGGACACCAGAGCACAGATACGCAGTATTTT,CASMPGHQSTDTQYF
TRBV2,TRBD2,TRBJ2-1,NA,TGTGCCAGCAGACCCGGTTTAGCGGGGGGCAATGAGCAGTTCTTC,CASRPGLAGGNEQFF
TRBV19,TRBD1,TRBJ1-4,NA,TGTGCCAGTAGTATGACAGGGCGGGAAAAACTGTTTTTT,CASSMTGREKLFF
TRBV5-1,TRBD1,TRBJ2-3,NA,TGCGCCAGCAGCCCCTTGACAGGGAGCACAGATACGCAGTATTTT,CASSPLTGSTDTQYF
TRBV29-1,NA,TRBJ1-1,NA,TGCAGCGTCCCTAGGGCAGGGACCCTGAACACTGAAGCTTTCTTT,CSVPRAGTLNTEAFF
TRBV30,NA,TRBJ1-1,NA,TGTGCCTGGAGTATGGGACCCCCACTCAACACTGAAGCTTTCTTT,CAWSMGPPLNTEAFF
TRBV6-1,NA,TRBJ1-1,NA,TGTGCCAGCAGTGAAGTCGTTGCTGAAGCTTTCTTT,CASSEVVAEAFF
TRBV5-1,TRBD1,TRBJ1-6,NA,TGCGCCAGCAGCCTACGGGACAGGGGTAATTCACCCCTCCACTTT,CASSLRDRGNSPLHF
TRBV11-2,NA,TRBJ2-3,NA,TGTGCCAGCAGCCCCTATAACACAGATACGCAGTATTTT,CASSPYNTDTQYF
TRBV4-3,NA,TRBJ1-2,NA,TGCGCCAGCAGCCAAGATTCTGTTCGCTATGGCTACACCTTC,CASSQDSVRYGYTF
TRBV6-5,NA,TRBJ2-5,NA,TGTGCCAGCAAAGCCGGGTTGGAGACCCAGTACTTC,CASKAGLETQYF
TRBV7-3,TRBD2,TRBJ2-2,NA,TGTGCCAGCAGCTTTAGCGGGGGCCTGAACACCGGGGAGCTGTTTTTT,CASSFSGGLNTGELFF
TRBV7-6,NA,TRBJ1-5,once,TGTGCCAGCAGCTTCGCTCAGCCCCAGCATTTT,CASSFAQPQHF
TRBV6-6,TRBD1,TRBJ1-5,NA,TGTGCCAGCAGAACTCCAGGGGGGCCCCAGCATTTT,CASRTPGGPQHF
TRBV21-1,NA,TRBJ1-2,NA,TGTGCCAGCAGCTGCCGCTTTAACTATGGCTACACCTTC,CASSCRFNYGYTF
TRBV6-5,NA,TRBJ1-4,NA,TGTGCCAGCTCTACTTGGGGAGATGAAAAACTGTTTTTT,CASSTWGDEKLFF
TRBV10-1,NA,TRBJ2-2,NA,TGCGCCAGCAGTGAACCGGGGGCCCCGAACACCGGGGAGCTGTTTTTT,CASSEPGAPNTGELFF
TRBV6-6,NA,TRBJ1-2,NA,TGTGCCAGCAGTTACGACGCCTATGGCTACACCTTC,CASSYDAYGYTF
TRBV19,TRBD1,TRBJ1-1,NA,TGTGCCAGTAGTCCGACAGGGGCTCGAACTGAAGCTTTCTTT,CASSPTGARTEAFF
TRBV2,NA,TRBJ1-2,NA,TGTGCCAGCTGTTTATCCTCCTATGGCTACACCTTC,CASCLSSYGYTF
TRBV18,NA,TRBJ1-1,NA,TGTGCCAGCTCACCATTCAGCCCGAACACTGAAGCTTTCTTT,CASSPFSPNTEAFF
TRBV6-2/TRBV6-3,NA,TRBJ2-2,NA,TGTGCCAGCAGTTACGGGGAGAACACCGGGGAGCTGTTTTTT,CASSYGENTGELFF
TRBV30,NA,TRBJ1-3,NA,TGTGCCTGGAGTAGGGCTCCATCTGGAAACACCATATATTTT,CAWSRAPSGNTIYF
TRBV5-6,NA,TRBJ1-6,NA,TGTGCCAGCAGCTTCAGACAGGTTCCTAATTCACCCCTCCACTTT,CASSFRQVPNSPLHF
TRBV6-5,NA,TRBJ1-1,NA,TGTGCCAGCACCCAATACACTGAAGCTTTCTTT,CASTQYTEAFF
TRBV12-5,NA,TRBJ1-3,NA,TGTGCTAGTTACGGACCGAGCTCTGGAAACACCATATATTTT,CASYGPSSGNTIYF
TRBV2,NA,TRBJ1-1,NA,TGTGCCAGCAGAGGAATGACGATGAACACTGAAGCTTTCTTT,CASRGMTMNTEAFF
TRBV5-5,TRBD1,TRBJ2-1,NA,TGTGCCAGCAGCTTGGCACCGGGACAGTCTTATGTGCAGTTCTTC,CASSLAPGQSYVQFF
TRBV25-1,NA,TRBJ1-5,NA,TGTGCCAGCAGTGTGTCCCTCAATCAGCCCCAGCATTTT,CASSVSLNQPQHF
TRBV5-1,TRBD1,TRBJ1-2,NA,TGCGCCAGCAGCTTAATGGGACAGGGGATCTATGGCTACACCTTC,CASSLMGQGIYGYTF
TRBV11-2,TRBD2,TRBJ2-1,NA,TGTGCCAGCAGCGAAGACTGGAGACTAGCGGGGAGCTCCTACAATGAGCAGTTCTTC,CASSEDWRLAGSSYNEQFF
TRBV19,NA,TRBJ1-1,few,TGTGCCAGTAGTATCAAAGCAGTGAACACTGAAGCTTTCTTT,CASSIKAVNTEAFF
TRBV4-1,NA,TRBJ1-2,few,TGCGCCAGCAGCCAAGATTCGACAGGCGCACGTGGCTACACCTTC,CASSQDSTGARGYTF
TRBV29-1,NA,TRBJ1-1,once,TGCAGCGTCCTCGGGATACAAGGTCCGAACACTGAAGCTTTCTTT,CSVLGIQGPNTEAFF
TRBV30,TRBD2,TRBJ2-5,NA,TGTGCCTGGAGTGCACTCGGCGGGGGGCAGAAAGAGACCCAGTACTTC,CAWSALGGGQKETQYF
TRBV27,NA,TRBJ1-4,NA,TGTGCCAGCAGACCAGACAGGAAAGGCGAAAAACTGTTTTTT,CASRPDRKGEKLFF
TRBV6-5,TRBD1,TRBJ2-5,NA,TGTGCCAGCAGAACCTACAGGGGGCGCATGACCCAGTACTTC,CASRTYRGRMTQYF
TRBV24-1,NA,TRBJ1-1,NA,TGTGCCACCAGTGATCGCTGGGGCACTGAAGCTTTCTTT,CATSDRWGTEAFF
TRBV5-5,NA,TRBJ1-5,few,TGTGCCAGCAGCTTGTCCCCACAGGGAACTCAGCCCCAGCATTTT,CASSLSPQGTQPQHF
TRBV5-8,NA,TRBJ1-5,NA,TGTGCCAGCAGCGCGTATAGCAATCAGCCCCAGCATTTT,CASSAYSNQPQHF
TRBV6-2/TRBV6-3,NA,TRBJ1-1,NA,TGTGCCAGCAGTCTTGGGGGCTTCAAGCCTGAAGCTTTCTTT,CASSLGGFKPEAFF
TRBV11-2,TRBD1,TRBJ1-4,once,TGTGCCAGCAGCCCCCACAGGGGGGAAAGCGCAACTAATGAAAAACTGTTTTTT,CASSPHRGESATNEKLFF
TRBV24-1,TRBD1,TRBJ1-2,NA,TGTGCCACCAGCTTGACAGGGGTTGATGGCTACACCTTC,CATSLTGVDGYTF
TRBV18,NA,TRBJ1-2,NA,TGTGCCAGCTCACCAGCCCGGACAGCTAACTATGGCTACACCTTC,CASSPARTANYGYTF
TRBV7-9,NA,TRBJ2-2,NA,TGTGCCAGCAGCTTAGGGAGCCCCGTCGGGGAGCTGTTTTTT,CASSLGSPVGELFF
TRBV24-1,NA,TRBJ2-3,NA,TGTGCCACCAGTGATTCGGCAGGGCCCACAGATACGCAGTATTTT,CATSDSAGPTDTQYF
TRBV24-1,NA,TRBJ2-2,NA,TGTGCCACCAGTGACTCTTTGGGGGGGGCCACCGGGGAGCTGTTTTTT,CATSDSLGGATGELFF
TRBV4-1,TRBD2,TRBJ2-3,NA,TGCGCCAGCAGCCAAGAATTTCGGCGGGGGGGCACAGATACGCAGTATTTT,CASSQEFRRGGTDTQYF
TRBV5-1,TRBD1,TRBJ2-6,once,TGCGCCAGCAGCTACATGAGACAGGGAGTCCCTGGGGCCAACGTCCTGACTTTC,CASSYMRQGVPGANVLTF
TRBV9,TRBD1,TRBJ1-1,NA,TGTGCCAGCAGCCTGCGACAGGGATCGAACACTGAAGCTTTCTTT,CASSLRQGSNTEAFF
TRBV6-5,NA,TRBJ1-2,NA,TGTGCCAGCAGACTAGAGCCGTATGGCTACACCTTC,CASRLEPYGYTF
TRBV3-1/TRBV3-2,NA,TRBJ2-3,once,TGTGCCAGCAGCCAAGTCGCTGCCACGCAGTATTTT,CASSQVAATQYF
TRBV7-2,NA,TRBJ1-5,NA,TGTGCCAGCGGGAGGGGGGGTTCCAATCAGCCCCAGCATTTT,CASGRGGSNQPQHF
TRBV4-1,NA,TRBJ2-2,NA,TGCGCCAGCAGCAACGCGGGGTTTGAAACCGGGGAGCTGTTTTTT,CASSNAGFETGELFF